Below are 28 T cell receptor beta chains sequenced from a single sample in a study of human T cells and chemical hapten exposure. TCRdb called the RACE reads again in MiXCR, with one record for every CDR3 protein. In the table there are about 92,000 distinct CDR3 sequences, about 8.9% of which are singletons. Specified time point: pre-sensitization, week 0. Treatment noted: therapeutic diphenylcyclopropenone sensitization with weekly scalp DPC. The sample here was whole blood, taken in connection with sensitization to the hapten diphenylcyclopropenone (DPC). Receptors originate from a woman aged 40 to 50 with alopecia areata. Some clones in this sample may be carry-over from other donors' samples.

This clonotype occurred a few times. V and J are TRBV20-1 and TRBJ2-7; a weak D match, TRBD2 (6 bases). The CDR3 extends over 14 amino acids. Germline V gene sequence: CDR1 DFQATT, CDR2 SNEGSKA (reference sequence). Trimming took off 5 bases at V and 0 bases at J, with 14 bases between the two ends. The CDR3 protein is CSAVGGPISYEQYF. CDR3 sequence (DNA): TGCAGTGCTGTGGGGGGACCCATCTCCTACGAGCAGTACTTC.

This rearrangement joins TRBV20-1 to TRBJ2-5; the D is unclear. The CDR3 has 14 residues. Per germline, CDR1 DFQATT and CDR2 SNEGSKA (reference sequence). The germline V and J ends were trimmed by 6 bases and 5 bases, with 19 bases remaining between them. The CDR3 nucleotides read TGCAGTGCCCCCAATAACCCAGCCGGGGAGACCCAGTACTTC. Amino acids: CSAPNNPAGETQYF.

Ten or more counts support this clonotype. The chain employs TRBV28 and TRBJ1-5; TRBD1 agrees at 9 bases. Germline assignment: CDR1 MDHEN and CDR2 SYDVKM. The CDR3 is 17 amino acids. Unmatched junction bases numbered 7, after V lost 1 base and J lost 3 bases. CDR3 region: CASSLYLGQGNNQPQHF. The CDR3 coding sequence is TGTGCCAGCAGTTTATACTTGGGACAGGGAAACAATCAGCCCCAGCATTTT.

This clonotype was recorded many times. The chain recombines TRBV4-2 with TRBJ1-1; D is undetermined. V gave up 1 base and J gave up 1 base, with 10 bases separating them. Germline V lookup: CDR1 LGHNA, CDR2 YNFKEQ. The CDR3 loop spans 15 amino acids. CDR3 residues: CASSQALGPNTEAFF. As DNA, the CDR3 is TGTGCCAGCAGCCAAGCCCTGGGTCCGAACACTGAAGCTTTCTTT.

The chain employs TRBV10-3 and TRBJ2-7, with 7 nucleotides matching TRBD1. The CDR3 is 13 residues long. Germline CDR1 is ENHRY and CDR2 is SYGVKD. The J segment lost 5 bases and the V segment lost 5 bases, leaving 6 bases of the junction unmatched. The CDR3, as DNA: TGTGCCATCAGTAAACAGGGGCCCCACGAGCAGTACTTC. Translating gives CAISKQGPHEQYF.

There are many counts of this clonotype. The chain joins TRBV7-2 to TRBJ1-1; no clear D. This CDR3 is built from 13 residues. Germline CDR1 reads SGHTA; CDR2 reads FQGNSA. Between the trimmed V and J ends, which lost 5 bases and 5 bases, there was a span of 12 bases. The CDR3 sequence: CASSASGGTEAFF. The CDR3 DNA sequence: TGTGCCAGCAGCGCAAGTGGAGGGACTGAAGCTTTCTTT.

V usage is TRBV10-3 and J usage is TRBJ1-3; 7 bases are a match to TRBD1. The germline V gene encodes CDR1 ENHRY and CDR2 SYGVKD. V was pared by 6 bases and J by 3 bases, with 11 bases of the junction left unmatched. CDR3 length: 16 residues. CDR3: CAIRRDIGTVGNTIYF. For the CDR3, the DNA is TGTGCCATCAGGAGAGACATTGGGACAGTTGGAAACACCATATATTTT.

This clonotype has just a few counts. The chain uses TRBV20-1 and TRBJ2-3; perhaps TRBD1 as D (5 bases). This CDR3 region has 10 residues. CDR1 and CDR2 from the germline V gene are DFQATT and SNEGSKA (reference sequence). CDR3 region: CTPRADTQYF. In nucleotides, the CDR3 is TGCACCCCCAGGGCAGATACGCAGTATTTT.

In this sample, this clonotype turned up once. The V gene is TRBV5-4, the J gene TRBJ1-1; possible D gene TRBD1, 5 bases. Trimming cost V 3 bases and J 8 bases, with 14 bases left between them. There are 13 residues in the CDR3. The germline gives CDR1 SGHNT, CDR2 YYREEE (reference sequence). The chain's CDR3 is CASSSALAGEAFF. The CDR3 nucleotides are TGTGCCAGCAGCTCGGCGCTAGCAGGGGAAGCTTTCTTT.

This chain joins TRBV6-5 and TRBJ1-3, with D uncertain. Trimming pared 0 bases from V and 11 bases from J, leaving 17 bases between. Germline CDR1 reads MNHEY; CDR2 reads SVGAGI. This CDR3 spans 15 amino acids. CDR3 protein: CASSYSTGLGNSIYF. CDR3 DNA: TGTGCCAGCAGTTACTCAACGGGTTTGGGTAACTCCATATATTTT.

The chain has TRBV10-2 and TRBJ1-1; tentative D call: TRBD1 (5 bases). The V gene's germline CDR1 is WSHSY and CDR2 SAAADI. The V end was cut by 5 bases, the J end by 1 base, with 17 bases between. The CDR3 totals 16 residues. The DNA for the CDR3 is TGCGCCAGCAGTACTTCCGGCCGGGGGGGGAACACTGAAGCTTTCTTT. It specifies CASSTSGRGGNTEAFF.

This clonotype was recorded a few times. The rearrangement joins TRBV6-1 to TRBJ2-6; 7 nucleotides line up with TRBD1. CDR1 and CDR2 from the germline V gene are MNHNS and SASEGT. J gave up 0 bases and V 10 bases, and 6 bases lay outside the gene matches. The CDR3 has 15 amino acids. The DNA of the CDR3 is TGTGCCATCCGGGACAGTGGCTCTGGGGCCAACGTCCTGACTTTC. It encodes CAIRDSGSGANVLTF.

The V gene is TRBV7-2, the J gene TRBJ2-3; TRBD1 matches 7 bases. CDR1 SGHTA and CDR2 FQGNSA come from the germline V gene. The CDR3 spans 13 residues. V lost 3 bases, J lost 9 bases, and 6 bases stayed unmatched. Here the CDR3 DNA reads TGTGCCAGCAGCTTTGGACAGGAGGACACGCAGTATTTT. Translation: CASSFGQEDTQYF. Together with reference TRBV7-2 and TRBJ2-3, the CDR3 gives the full variable domain: GAGVSQSPSNKVTEKGKDVELRCDPISGHTALYWYRQSLGQGLEFLIYFQGNSAPDKSGLPSDRFSAERTGGSVSTLTIQRTQQEDSAVYLCASSFGQEDTQYFGPGTRLTVL.

The gene calls are TRBV4-3 and TRBJ1-6; 8 bases align to TRBD1. The ends lost 1 base at V and 7 bases at J; junction bases unmatched: 6. Germline V lookup: CDR1 LGHNA, CDR2 YSLEER. The length of the CDR3 is 16 residues. CDR3 coding DNA: TGCGCCAGCAGCCAAGTCCTGACAGGGGTAAATTCACCCCTCCACTTT. Translation gives CASSQVLTGVNSPLHF.

V usage is TRBV12-3 or TRBV12-4 and J usage is TRBJ2-5; no definite D call. Between the trimmed V and J ends, which lost 1 base and 0 bases, there was a span of 6 bases. The CDR3 is made up of 14 amino acids. Here the CDR3 reads CASSLDGHQETQYF. CDR3 DNA sequence: TGTGCCAGCAGTTTAGACGGGCACCAAGAGACCCAGTACTTC.

This clonotype has ten or more counts. V usage is TRBV6-5 and J usage is TRBJ2-5, with no clear D. Germline V CDR1 and CDR2: MNHEY, SVGAGI. The CDR3 runs 15 residues. The germline V and J ends were trimmed by 2 bases and 7 bases, with 17 bases remaining between them. The CDR3 sequence is CASSYVSPATGTQYF. The CDR3, as DNA: TGTGCCAGCAGTTACGTTTCCCCGGCGACGGGGACCCAGTACTTC.

V gene TRBV27 combines with J gene TRBJ1-2, with 8 bases fitting TRBD1. This CDR3 is built from 13 residues. After removal of 6 bases from V and 3 bases from J, the junction contained 3 bases not matched to a gene. Germline V gene sequence: CDR1 MNHEY, CDR2 SMNVEV (reference sequence). This CDR3 is CASSRTGYYGYTF. The CDR3 DNA follows: TGTGCCAGCAGCCGGACAGGGTACTATGGCTACACCTTC.

This chain connects TRBV20-1 to TRBJ1-1; D is unclear. This CDR3 has 15 amino acids. V lost 3 bases and J 0 bases, leaving 14 bases between the germline ends. Germline V lookup: CDR1 DFQATT, CDR2 SNEGSKA (reference sequence). The CDR3 DNA is TGCAGTGCTAGCCAATCGATTTTCATGAACACTGAAGCTTTCTTT. Amino acid sequence: CSASQSIFMNTEAFF.

J is TRBJ1-1 and V is TRBV12-3 or TRBV12-4; 9 bases map to TRBD1. The V segment lost 6 bases and the J segment 4 bases; nucleotides outside the gene matches: 9. CDR3 size: 15 residues. The CDR3 region is CASSWGQGVVTEAFF. The CDR3 bases are TGTGCCAGCAGCTGGGGACAGGGAGTTGTCACTGAAGCTTTCTTT.

The chain is built from TRBV21-1 and TRBJ1-2; the table assigns TRBD1, which was not confirmed against the DNA. TRBV21-1 is noted as a pseudogene. The CDR3 totals 13 residues. The CDR3: CASTIGQGNGYTF. The DNA for the CDR3 is TGTGCCAGCACCATCGGACAGGGCAACGGCTACACCTTC.

This rearrangement joins TRBV20-1 to TRBJ2-7; TRBD1 or TRBD2 may be the D gene (5 bases each). Germline lookup yields CDR1 DFQATT and CDR2 SNEGSKA (reference sequence). This CDR3 is 13 amino acids long. V dropped 8 bases and J dropped 3 bases, with 17 bases sitting between them. CDR3 residues: CSTTGPPVYEQYF. The CDR3 DNA reads as TGCAGTACAACGGGACCGCCCGTCTACGAGCAGTACTTC.

In its sample, this clonotype was seen a few times. The genes are TRBV18 and TRBJ2-5; 8 nucleotides match TRBD1. Trimming cost V 3 bases and J 3 bases; bases outside gene matches: 21. Germline V gives CDR1 KGHSH, CDR2 LQKENI. The CDR3 consists of 20 residues. CDR3 protein: CASSPPFTHTDRVFEETQYF. The CDR3 coding sequence is TGTGCCAGCTCACCCCCCTTTACTCACACGGACAGGGTATTTGAAGAGACCCAGTACTTC. Drawing the rest from reference TRBV18 and TRBJ2-5, the complete variable domain is NAGVMQNPRHLVRRRGQEARLRCSPMKGHSHVYWYRQLPEEGLKFMVYLQKENIIDESGMPKERFSAEFPKEGPSILRIQQVVRGDSAAYFCASSPPFTHTDRVFEETQYFGPGTRLLVL.

A few counts support this clonotype. The J gene is TRBJ2-5, the V gene TRBV14; D call uncertain. Germline V gene sequence: CDR1 SGHDN, CDR2 FVKESK. The CDR3 length is 15 residues. Trimming stripped 6 bases from V and 1 base from J, with 15 bases between. The chain's CDR3 is CASSRWPRGQETQYF. CDR3 bases: TGTGCCAGCAGTCGTTGGCCCCGCGGCCAAGAGACCCAGTACTTC.

The chain employs TRBV28 and TRBJ1-3; no definite D call. The CDR3 contains 16 residues. V lost 3 bases and J 0 bases, leaving 12 bases between the germline ends. The V gene's germline CDR1 is MDHEN and CDR2 SYDVKM. The CDR3: CASSLGREPSGNTIYF. The CDR3 DNA reads as TGTGCCAGCAGTTTGGGGAGGGAGCCCTCTGGAAACACCATATATTTT.

This clonotype was detected many times. The CDR3 here is CSAMGGATEAFF. DNA of the CDR3: TGCAGTGCTATGGGGGGGGCCACTGAAGCTTTCTTT. The rearrangement uses TRBV20-1 and TRBJ1-1; tentatively, D is TRBD1 (6 bases). V was pared by 4 bases and J by 4 bases, with 10 bases between. CDR1 is DFQATT and CDR2 is SNEGSKA in the germline V gene (reference sequence). The CDR3 sequence is 12 residues long.

This clonotype was seen a handful of times. This chain joins TRBV28 and TRBJ2-7, with a tentative D call TRBD2 (7 bases). The CDR3 consists of 14 residues. With 8 bases removed from V and 3 bases from J, the gap between germline ends came to 17 bases. From germline, CDR1 is MDHEN and CDR2 SYDVKM. The CDR3 is CASLGGGARYEQYF. DNA for the CDR3: TGTGCCAGCCTGGGGGGGGGCGCCCGCTACGAGCAGTACTTC.

The chain has TRBV3-1 and TRBJ2-2; D is undetermined. Trimming removed 0 bases at V and 2 bases at J, with 1 base between. Germline V lookup: CDR1 LGHDT, CDR2 YNNKEL (reference sequence). CDR3 size: 13 residues. The CDR3 nucleotides are TGTGCCAGCAGCCAAGAAAACACCGGGGAGCTGTTTTTT. It codes for CASSQENTGELFF.

This clonotype was seen at least ten times. This chain uses TRBV6-6 with TRBJ1-5, with a possible D match to TRBD1 (5 bases). Between the trimmed V and J ends, which lost 2 bases and 1 base, there was a span of 9 bases. CDR1 is MNHNY and CDR2 is SVGAGI in the germline V gene (reference sequence). CDR3 size: 15 residues. This CDR3 is CASSYGGVSNQPQHF. For the CDR3, the DNA is TGTGCCAGCAGTTACGGAGGGGTAAGCAATCAGCCCCAGCATTTT.